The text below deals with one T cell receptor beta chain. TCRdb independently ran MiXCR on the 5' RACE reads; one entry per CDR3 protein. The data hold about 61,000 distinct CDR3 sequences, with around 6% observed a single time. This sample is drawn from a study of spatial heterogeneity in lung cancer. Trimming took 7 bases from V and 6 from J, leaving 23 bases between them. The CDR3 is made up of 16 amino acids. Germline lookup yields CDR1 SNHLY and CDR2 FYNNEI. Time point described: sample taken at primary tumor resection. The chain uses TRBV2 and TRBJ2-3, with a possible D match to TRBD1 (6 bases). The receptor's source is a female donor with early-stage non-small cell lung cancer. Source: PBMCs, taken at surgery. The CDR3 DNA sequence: TGTGCCAGCATGACTACCGGGGACACCACCAGGGATACGCAGTATTTT. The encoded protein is CASMTTGDTTRDTQYF.